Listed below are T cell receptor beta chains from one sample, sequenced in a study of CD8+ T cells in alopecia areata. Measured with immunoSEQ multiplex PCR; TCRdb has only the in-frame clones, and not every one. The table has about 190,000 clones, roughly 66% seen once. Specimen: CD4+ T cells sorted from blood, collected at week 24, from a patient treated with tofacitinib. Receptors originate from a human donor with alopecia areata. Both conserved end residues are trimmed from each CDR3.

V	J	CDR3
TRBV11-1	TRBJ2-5	ASRRTGLETQY
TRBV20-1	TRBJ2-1	SASANNEQF
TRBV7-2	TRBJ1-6	ASSLMFRAGSNSPLH
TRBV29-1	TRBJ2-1	SADRYNEQF
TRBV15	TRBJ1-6	AASRDRQGSLH
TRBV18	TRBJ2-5	ASSFPTSPETQY
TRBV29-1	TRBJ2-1	SVEPLRDRGRIEQF
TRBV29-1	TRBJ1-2	SVELRGPQLYGYT
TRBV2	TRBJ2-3	ASSDRPSTDTQY
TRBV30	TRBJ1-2	AWSGLQGAGGYT
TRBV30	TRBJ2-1	AWMPGAPYNEQF
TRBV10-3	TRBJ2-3	AISVGASQWTQY
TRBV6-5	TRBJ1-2	ASSESGLGYT
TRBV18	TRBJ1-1	ASSPPQRQGTEAF
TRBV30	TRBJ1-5	AWSPQGMLRPQH
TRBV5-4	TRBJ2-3	ASSPSGDTQY
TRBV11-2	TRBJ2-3	ASSLGGARTDTQY
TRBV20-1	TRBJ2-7	SAGTGYEQY
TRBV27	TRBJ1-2	ASSYDRLSYGYT
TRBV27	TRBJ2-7	ASKSDTSEEQY
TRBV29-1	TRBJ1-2	SVGGRSNYGYT
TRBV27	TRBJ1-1	ASSLIWTGQNTEAF
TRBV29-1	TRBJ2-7	SVAQGSYEQY
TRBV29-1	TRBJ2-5	SVATRVQETQY
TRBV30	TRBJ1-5	AWSVQTGNQPQH
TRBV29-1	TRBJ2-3	SARIGRGPDTQY
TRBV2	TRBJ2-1	ASSATGVGSYNEQF
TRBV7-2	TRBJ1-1	ASDRDSNLNTEAF
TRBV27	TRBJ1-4	ASSSGANEKLF
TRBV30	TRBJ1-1	AWKKDRETEAF
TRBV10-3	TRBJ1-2	AMRTGREDGYT
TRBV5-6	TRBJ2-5	ASSPGTGQSQY
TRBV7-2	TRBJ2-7	ASSLVSSSYEQY
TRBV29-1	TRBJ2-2	SVAAGAPGELF
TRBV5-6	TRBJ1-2	ASSWTGTRVRRDGYT
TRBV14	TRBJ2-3	ASSQGRLAGSTDTQY